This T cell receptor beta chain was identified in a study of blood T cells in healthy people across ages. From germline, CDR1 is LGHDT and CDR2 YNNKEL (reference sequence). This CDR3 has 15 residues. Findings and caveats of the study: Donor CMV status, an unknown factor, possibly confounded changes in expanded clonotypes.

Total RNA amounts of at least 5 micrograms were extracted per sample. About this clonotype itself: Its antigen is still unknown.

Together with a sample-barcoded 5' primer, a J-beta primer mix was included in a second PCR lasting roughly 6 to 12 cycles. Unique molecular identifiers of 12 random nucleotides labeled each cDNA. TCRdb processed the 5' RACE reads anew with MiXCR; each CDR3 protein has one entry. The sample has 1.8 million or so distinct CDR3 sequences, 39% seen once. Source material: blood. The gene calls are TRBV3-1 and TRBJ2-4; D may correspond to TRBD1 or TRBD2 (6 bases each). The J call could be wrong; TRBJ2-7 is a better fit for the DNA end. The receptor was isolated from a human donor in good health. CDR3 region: CASSQLGDGGDEQYF. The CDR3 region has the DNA TGTGCCAGCAGCCAACTTGGGGACGGGGGCGACGAGCAGTACTTC.